These T cell receptor beta chains were read from a single sample in a study of blood T cell repertoires in COVID-19. This table comes from immunoSEQ multiplex PCR, and its TCRdb copy is limited to in-frame clones, with some not included. The sample has about 170,000 clones, 80% to 90% seen once. The sample consisted of peripheral blood. All receptors come from a woman older than 75 with COVID-19, enrolled during active disease. Both conserved end residues are part of each CDR3. Each record gives: CDR3 length, J gene, clone size, V gene, D gene, CDR3 protein, CDR3 DNA. D genes are given only for firm matches. Rows give clone size only sometimes, using once, few, many, or a class for an expanded clone.

length: 13; J: TRBJ2-2; size: -; V: TRBV10-2; D: -; CDR3: CAIGPQGTGELFF; DNA: TGCGCCATAGGGCCACAGGGCACCGGGGAGCTGTTTTTT
length: 17; J: TRBJ2-1; size: -; V: TRBV5-1; D: -; CDR3: CASSLGLFGAGGSEQFF; DNA: TGCGCCAGCAGCTTGGGGTTGTTTGGCGCCGGAGGCAGTGAGCAGTTCTTC
length: 16; J: TRBJ2-1; size: -; V: TRBV7-2; D: TRBD1; CDR3: CASSFNGQGRYNEQFF; DNA: TGTGCCAGCAGCTTCAACGGACAGGGGAGGTACAATGAGCAGTTCTTC
length: 16; J: TRBJ2-1; size: -; V: TRBV7-6; D: TRBD2; CDR3: CASSQRVLAGQNEQFF; DNA: TGTGCCAGCAGCCAACGAGTCCTAGCGGGGCAGAATGAGCAGTTCTTC
length: 15; J: TRBJ2-1; size: -; V: TRBV28; D: TRBD2; CDR3: CASSLRLAGVNEQFF; DNA: TGTGCCAGCAGTTTAAGACTAGCGGGAGTTAATGAGCAGTTCTTC
length: 14; J: TRBJ2-7; size: -; V: TRBV2; D: TRBD2; CDR3: CASRGREGSYEQYF; DNA: TGTGCCAGCAGGGGACGGGAGGGTTCCTACGAGCAGTACTTC
length: 16; J: TRBJ2-1; size: -; V: TRBV19; D: TRBD2; CDR3: CASSIPGLAGANEQFF; DNA: TGTGCCAGTAGTATTCCGGGACTAGCGGGAGCCAATGAGCAGTTCTTC
length: 15; J: TRBJ2-7; size: -; V: TRBV5-1; D: TRBD2; CDR3: CASSKLAGGGYEQYF; DNA: TGCGCCAGCAGCAAGCTAGCGGGTGGAGGATACGAGCAGTACTTC
length: 14; J: TRBJ2-7; size: -; V: TRBV29-1; D: -; CDR3: CSVARAEGSYEQYF; DNA: TGCAGCGTCGCCCGGGCGGAGGGCTCCTACGAGCAGTACTTC
length: 15; J: TRBJ2-1; size: -; V: TRBV7-8; D: -; CDR3: CASSLEGAPYNEQFF; DNA: TGTGCCAGCAGCTTGGAGGGGGCCCCCTACAATGAGCAGTTCTTC
length: 14; J: TRBJ1-1; size: -; V: TRBV15; D: -; CDR3: CATSKGLSNTEAFF; DNA: TGTGCCACCAGCAAGGGACTTTCGAACACTGAAGCTTTCTTT
length: 13; J: TRBJ2-7; size: once; V: TRBV5-4; D: TRBD2; CDR3: CASSMAGVHEQYF; DNA: TGTGCCAGCAGCATGGCGGGGGTCCACGAGCAGTACTTC
length: 15; J: TRBJ2-3; size: -; V: TRBV7-2; D: -; CDR3: CASSAGPRSTDTQYF; DNA: TGTGCCAGCAGCGCGGGACCCCGGAGCACAGATACGCAGTATTTT
length: 13; J: TRBJ1-3; size: -; V: TRBV30; D: -; CDR3: CAWTPGFGNTIYF; DNA: TGTGCCTGGACCCCAGGGTTTGGAAACACCATATATTTT
length: 13; J: TRBJ2-5; size: -; V: TRBV12-3/TRBV12-4; D: TRBD2; CDR3: CASSLLAGSPQYF; DNA: TGTGCCAGCAGTTTACTAGCGGGCTCTCCCCAGTACTTC
length: 16; J: TRBJ2-7; size: -; V: TRBV7-2; D: TRBD2; CDR3: CASSHIWGLAGDEQYF; DNA: TGTGCCAGCAGCCACATTTGGGGACTAGCGGGAGACGAGCAGTACTTC
length: 16; J: TRBJ2-5; size: once; V: TRBV7-3; D: TRBD2; CDR3: CASSPGTSGDIETQYF; DNA: TGTGCCAGCAGCCCAGGGACTAGCGGGGATATAGAGACCCAGTACTTC
length: 13; J: TRBJ1-2; size: -; V: TRBV2; D: -; CDR3: CASREDRSYGYTF; DNA: TGTGCCAGCCGAGAAGACAGAAGCTATGGCTACACCTTC
length: 17; J: TRBJ2-1; size: -; V: TRBV7-2; D: -; CDR3: CASSLSPGTPVPNEQFF; DNA: TGTGCCAGCAGCTTAAGTCCCGGGACTCCAGTGCCGAATGAGCAGTTCTTC
length: 15; J: TRBJ1-6; size: -; V: TRBV6-5; D: -; CDR3: CASSYSQGHNSPLHF; DNA: TGTGCCAGCAGTTACTCCCAGGGGCATAATTCACCCCTCCACTTT
length: 15; J: TRBJ1-2; size: -; V: TRBV7-2; D: -; CDR3: CASSLGGGASYGYTF; DNA: TGTGCCAGCAGCTTAGGCGGTGGGGCAAGCTATGGCTACACCTTC
length: 12; J: TRBJ1-6; size: -; V: TRBV28; D: -; CDR3: CASEAVTGTLHF; DNA: TGTGCCAGCGAAGCTGTTACGGGGACCCTCCACTTT
length: 14; J: TRBJ1-2; size: -; V: TRBV29-1; D: -; CDR3: CSVDQSPGTYGYTF; DNA: TGCAGCGTTGACCAATCTCCCGGTACCTATGGCTACACCTTC
length: 17; J: TRBJ1-6; size: few; V: TRBV27; D: -; CDR3: CASSLEGRSSYNSPLHF; DNA: TGTGCCAGCAGTTTAGAGGGGAGGAGCTCCTATAATTCACCCCTCCACTTT
length: 15; J: TRBJ2-2; size: once; V: TRBV5-4; D: TRBD2; CDR3: CASSAGEANTGELFF; DNA: TGTGCCAGCAGCGCGGGGGAAGCGAACACCGGGGAGCTGTTTTTT
length: 13; J: TRBJ2-5; size: -; V: TRBV27; D: TRBD1; CDR3: CASRIDRVGTQYF; DNA: TGTGCCAGCAGGATCGACAGGGTAGGGACCCAGTACTTC
length: 14; J: TRBJ2-7; size: -; V: TRBV5-4; D: TRBD2; CDR3: CASSSRTRGYEQYF; DNA: TGTGCCAGCAGCTCCCGGACTAGAGGGTACGAGCAGTACTTC
length: 14; J: TRBJ1-1; size: -; V: TRBV10-3; D: -; CDR3: CAISEGGWPTEAFF; DNA: TGTGCCATCAGTGAGGGAGGCTGGCCCACTGAAGCTTTCTTT
length: 17; J: TRBJ2-7; size: -; V: TRBV5-1; D: -; CDR3: CASSLVVGQGSSYEQYF; DNA: TGCGCCAGCAGCTTGGTAGTTGGCCAGGGATCTTCCTACGAGCAGTACTTC
length: 15; J: TRBJ1-5; size: once; V: TRBV24-1; D: TRBD1; CDR3: CATSQRTGGNQPQHF; DNA: TGTGCCACCAGTCAACGGACAGGGGGCAATCAGCCCCAGCATTTT
length: 15; J: TRBJ2-3; size: few; V: TRBV29-1; D: -; CDR3: CSVDDRRDRPDTQYF; DNA: TGCAGCGTTGACGACCGGCGGGACCGGCCAGATACGCAGTATTTT
length: 15; J: TRBJ1-6; size: -; V: TRBV9; D: -; CDR3: CASSVGGTYNSPLHF; DNA: TGTGCCAGCAGCGTTGGGGGGACCTATAATTCACCCCTCCACTTT